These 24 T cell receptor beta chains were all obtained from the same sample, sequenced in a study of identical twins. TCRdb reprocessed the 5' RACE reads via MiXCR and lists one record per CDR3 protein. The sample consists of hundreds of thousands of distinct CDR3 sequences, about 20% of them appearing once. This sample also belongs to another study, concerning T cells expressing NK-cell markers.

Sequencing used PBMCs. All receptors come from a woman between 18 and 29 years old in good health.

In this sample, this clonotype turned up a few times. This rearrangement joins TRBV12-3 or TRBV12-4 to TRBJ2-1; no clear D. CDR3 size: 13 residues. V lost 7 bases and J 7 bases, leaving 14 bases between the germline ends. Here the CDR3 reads CASTLTMNNEQFF. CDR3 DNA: TGTGCCAGCACCCTCACGATGAATAATGAGCAGTTCTTC.

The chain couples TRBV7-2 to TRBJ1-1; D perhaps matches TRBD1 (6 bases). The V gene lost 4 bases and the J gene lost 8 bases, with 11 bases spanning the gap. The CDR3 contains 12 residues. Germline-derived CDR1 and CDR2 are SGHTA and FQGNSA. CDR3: CASSSTGREAFF. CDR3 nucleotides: TGTGCCAGCAGCTCGACAGGACGGGAAGCTTTCTTT.

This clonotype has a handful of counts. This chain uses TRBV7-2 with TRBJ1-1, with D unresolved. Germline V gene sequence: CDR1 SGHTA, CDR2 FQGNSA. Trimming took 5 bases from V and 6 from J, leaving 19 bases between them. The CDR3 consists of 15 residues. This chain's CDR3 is CASSRKGGDLAEAFF. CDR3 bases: TGTGCCAGCAGCCGGAAGGGCGGGGATTTGGCTGAAGCTTTCTTT.

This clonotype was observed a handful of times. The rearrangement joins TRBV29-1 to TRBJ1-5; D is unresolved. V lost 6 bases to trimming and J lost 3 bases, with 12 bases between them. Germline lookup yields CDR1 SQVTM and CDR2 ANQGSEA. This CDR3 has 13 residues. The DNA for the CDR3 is TGCAGCGTGACGGACGGGAACAATCAGCCCCAGCATTTT. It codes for CSVTDGNNQPQHF.

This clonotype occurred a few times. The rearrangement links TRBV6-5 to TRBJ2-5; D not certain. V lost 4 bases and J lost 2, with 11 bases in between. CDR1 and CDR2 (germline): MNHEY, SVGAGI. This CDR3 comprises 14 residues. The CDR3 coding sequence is TGTGCCAGCAGTTGGAATGGTAAACAAGAGACCCAGTACTTC. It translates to CASSWNGKQETQYF.

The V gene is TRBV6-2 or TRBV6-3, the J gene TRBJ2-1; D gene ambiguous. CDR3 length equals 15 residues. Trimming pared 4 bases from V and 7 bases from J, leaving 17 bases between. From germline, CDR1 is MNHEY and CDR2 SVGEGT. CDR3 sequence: CASSSTGGPRNEQFF. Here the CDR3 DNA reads TGTGCCAGCAGTTCCACTGGTGGACCACGGAATGAGCAGTTCTTC.

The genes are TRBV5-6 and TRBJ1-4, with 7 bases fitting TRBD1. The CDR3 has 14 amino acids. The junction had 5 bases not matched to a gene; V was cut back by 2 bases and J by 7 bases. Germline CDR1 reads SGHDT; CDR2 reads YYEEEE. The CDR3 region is CASSFAGGTEKLFF. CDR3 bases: TGTGCCAGCAGCTTCGCAGGGGGAACTGAAAAACTGTTTTTT.

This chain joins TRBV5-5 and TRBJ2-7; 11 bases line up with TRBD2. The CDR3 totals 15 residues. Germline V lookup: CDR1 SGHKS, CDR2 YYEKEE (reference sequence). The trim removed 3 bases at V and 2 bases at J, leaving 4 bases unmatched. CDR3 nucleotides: TGTGCCAGCAGCTCCACTAGCGGGGGACCCTACGAGCAGTACTTC. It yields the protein CASSSTSGGPYEQYF. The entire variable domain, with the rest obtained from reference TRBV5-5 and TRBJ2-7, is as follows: DAGVTQSPTHLIKTRGQQVTLRCSPISGHKSVSWYQQVLGQGPQFIFQYYEKEERGRGNFPDRFSARQFPNYSSELNVNALLLGDSALYLCASSSTSGGPYEQYFGPGTRLTVT.

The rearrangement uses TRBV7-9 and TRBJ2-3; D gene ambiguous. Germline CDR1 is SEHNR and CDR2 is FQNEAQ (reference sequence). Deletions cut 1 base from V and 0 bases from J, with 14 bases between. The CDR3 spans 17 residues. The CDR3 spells CASSLVWRSPSTDTQYF. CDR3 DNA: TGTGCCAGCAGCTTAGTATGGCGGAGCCCTAGCACAGATACGCAGTATTTT. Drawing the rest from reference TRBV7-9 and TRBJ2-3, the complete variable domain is DTGVSQNPRHKITKRGQNVTFRCDPISEHNRLYWYRQTLGQGPEFLTYFQNEAQLEKSRLLSDRFSAERPKGSFSTLEIQRTEQGDSAMYLCASSLVWRSPSTDTQYFGPGTRLTVL.

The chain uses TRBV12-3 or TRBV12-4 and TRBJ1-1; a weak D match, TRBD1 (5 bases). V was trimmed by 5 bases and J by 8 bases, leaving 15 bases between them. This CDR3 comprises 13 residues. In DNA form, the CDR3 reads TGTGCCAGCAGTCCTCGACAGATACTCGAAGCTTTCTTT. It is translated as CASSPRQILEAFF.

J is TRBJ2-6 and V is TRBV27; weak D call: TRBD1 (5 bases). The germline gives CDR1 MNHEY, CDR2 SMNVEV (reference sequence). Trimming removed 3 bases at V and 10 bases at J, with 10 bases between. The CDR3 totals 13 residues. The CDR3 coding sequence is TGTGCCAGCAGTTTGCGGACACTAAACGTCCTGACTTTC. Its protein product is CASSLRTLNVLTF.

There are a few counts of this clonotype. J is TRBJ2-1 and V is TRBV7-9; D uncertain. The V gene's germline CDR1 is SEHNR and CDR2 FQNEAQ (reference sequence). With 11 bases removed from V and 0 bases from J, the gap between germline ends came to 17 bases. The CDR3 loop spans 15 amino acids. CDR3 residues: CAAGPSGSSYNEQFF. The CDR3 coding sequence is TGTGCCGCCGGTCCTTCGGGCAGCTCCTACAATGAGCAGTTCTTC.

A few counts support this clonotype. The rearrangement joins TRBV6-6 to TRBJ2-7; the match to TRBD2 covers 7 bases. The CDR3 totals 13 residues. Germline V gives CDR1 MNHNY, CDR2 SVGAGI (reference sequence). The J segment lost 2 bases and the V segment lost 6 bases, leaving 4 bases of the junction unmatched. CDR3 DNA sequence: TGTGCCAGCAGGGCCCGGGAGGCCTACGAGCAGTACTTC. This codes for CASRAREAYEQYF.

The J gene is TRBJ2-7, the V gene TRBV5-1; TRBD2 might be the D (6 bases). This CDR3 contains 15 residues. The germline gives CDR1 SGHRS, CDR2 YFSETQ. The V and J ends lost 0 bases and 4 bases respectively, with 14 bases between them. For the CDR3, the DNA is TGCGCCAGCAGCTTGGGACTAGGAAGATTATACGAGCAGTACTTC. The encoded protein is CASSLGLGRLYEQYF.

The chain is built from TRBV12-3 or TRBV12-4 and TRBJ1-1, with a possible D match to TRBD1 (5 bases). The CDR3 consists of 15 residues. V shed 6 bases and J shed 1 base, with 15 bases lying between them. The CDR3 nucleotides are TGTGCCAGCAGCCCGCGGATGGGGCCGAACACTGAAGCTTTCTTT. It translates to CASSPRMGPNTEAFF.

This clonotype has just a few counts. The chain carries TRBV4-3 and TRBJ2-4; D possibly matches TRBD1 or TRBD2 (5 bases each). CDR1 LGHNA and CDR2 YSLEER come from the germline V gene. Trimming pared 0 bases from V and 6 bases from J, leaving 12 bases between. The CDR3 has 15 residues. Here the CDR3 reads CASSQDDGAVNIQYF. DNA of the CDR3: TGCGCCAGCAGCCAAGATGACGGGGCAGTAAACATTCAGTACTTC.

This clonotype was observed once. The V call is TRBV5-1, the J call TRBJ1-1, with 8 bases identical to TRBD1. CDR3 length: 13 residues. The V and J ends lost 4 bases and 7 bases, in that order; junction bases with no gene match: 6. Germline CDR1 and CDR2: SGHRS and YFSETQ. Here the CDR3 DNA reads TGCGCCAGCAGCGAGGGACAGGCAAATGAAGCTTTCTTT. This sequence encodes CASSEGQANEAFF.

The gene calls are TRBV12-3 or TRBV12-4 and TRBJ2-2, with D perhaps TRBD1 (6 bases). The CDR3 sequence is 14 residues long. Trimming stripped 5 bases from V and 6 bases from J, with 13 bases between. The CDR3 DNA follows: TGTGCCAGCAGTCTACAGGGTATGGCCGGGGAGCTGTTTTTT. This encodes CASSLQGMAGELFF.

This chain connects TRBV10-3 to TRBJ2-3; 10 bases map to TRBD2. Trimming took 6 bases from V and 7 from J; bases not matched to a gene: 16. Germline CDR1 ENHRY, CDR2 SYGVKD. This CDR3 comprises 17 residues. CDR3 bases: TGTGCCATCAGCACATCTCTAACTAGCGGGAACGCTCATACGCAGTATTTT. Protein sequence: CAISTSLTSGNAHTQYF.

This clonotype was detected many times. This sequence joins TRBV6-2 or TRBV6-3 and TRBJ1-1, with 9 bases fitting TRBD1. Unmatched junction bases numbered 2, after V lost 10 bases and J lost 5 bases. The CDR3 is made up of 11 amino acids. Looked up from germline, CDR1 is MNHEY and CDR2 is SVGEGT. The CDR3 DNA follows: TGTGCCACCGACAGGGGGACTGAAGCTTTCTTT. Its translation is CATDRGTEAFF.

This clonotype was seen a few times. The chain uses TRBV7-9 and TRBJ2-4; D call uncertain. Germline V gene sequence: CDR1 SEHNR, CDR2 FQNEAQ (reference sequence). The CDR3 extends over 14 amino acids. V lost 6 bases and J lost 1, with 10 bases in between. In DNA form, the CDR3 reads TGTGCCAGCAGTTCTCCCACCGCCAAAAACATTCAGTACTTC. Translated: CASSSPTAKNIQYF.

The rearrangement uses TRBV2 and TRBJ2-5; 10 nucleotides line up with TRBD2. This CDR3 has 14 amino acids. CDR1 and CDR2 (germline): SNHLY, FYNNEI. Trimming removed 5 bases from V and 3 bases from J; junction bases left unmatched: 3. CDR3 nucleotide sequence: TGTGCCAGCAGTAGCGGGGGGGCCAAAGAGACCCAGTACTTC. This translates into CASSSGGAKETQYF. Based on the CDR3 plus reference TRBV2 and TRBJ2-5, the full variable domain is EPEVTQTPSHQVTQMGQEVILRCVPISNHLYFYWYRQILGQKVEFLVSFYNNEISEKSEIFDDQFSVERPDGSNFTLKIRSTKLEDSAMYFCASSSGGAKETQYFGPGTRLLVL.

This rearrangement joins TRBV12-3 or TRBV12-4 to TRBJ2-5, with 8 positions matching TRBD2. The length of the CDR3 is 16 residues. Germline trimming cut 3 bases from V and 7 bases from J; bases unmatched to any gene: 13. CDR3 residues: CASSLRSGSPLVTQYF. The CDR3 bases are TGTGCCAGCAGTTTGAGGAGCGGGAGCCCCTTGGTGACCCAGTACTTC.

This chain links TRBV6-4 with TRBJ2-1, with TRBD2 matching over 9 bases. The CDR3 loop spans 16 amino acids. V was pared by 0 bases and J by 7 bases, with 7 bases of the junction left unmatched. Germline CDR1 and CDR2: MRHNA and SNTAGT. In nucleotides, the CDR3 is TGTGCCAGCAGTGACTCTGGCCTAGCGGGGAGGAATGAGCAGTTCTTC. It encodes CASSDSGLAGRNEQFF.